Below, 9 T cell receptor beta chains from the same sample are listed, as sequenced in a study of identical twins. TCRdb redid the calling of the 5' RACE reads with MiXCR, one entry per CDR3 protein. Of 510,000 or so distinct CDR3 sequences in the sample, approximately 16% are singletons; the top ten hold roughly 0.43%. The same sample was also studied in work on yellow fever vaccine responses in identical twins.

The sequenced material came from CD4+ T cells sorted from blood. These TCRs come from a woman between 18 and 29 years old in good health.

The V gene is TRBV7-9, the J gene TRBJ2-3; D uncertain. Germline V lookup: CDR1 SEHNR, CDR2 FQNEAQ (reference sequence). The V end was cut by 4 bases, the J end by 2 bases, with 10 bases between. This CDR3 spans 14 amino acids. The CDR3, as DNA: TGTGCCAGCAGCTCCTCATACTTCACAGATACGCAGTATTTT. This translates into CASSSSYFTDTQYF.

V gene TRBV11-2 combines with J gene TRBJ2-4; 8 nucleotides align to TRBD2. The CDR3 is made up of 11 amino acids. Trimming took 5 bases from V and 9 from J; bases not matched to a gene: 0. Germline CDR1 SGHAT, CDR2 FQNNGV. DNA of the CDR3: TGTGCCAGCAGCCGGGGGGGCATTCAGTACTTC. Translation gives CASSRGGIQYF.

About this clonotype itself: A much larger clone is a single base away; this may be a read error. The V and J genes are TRBV10-3 and TRBJ1-6; possible D gene TRBD1, 6 bases. CDR3 size: 13 residues. Looked up from germline, CDR1 is ENHRY and CDR2 is SYGVKD. Trimming shortened V by 2 bases and J by 13 bases, and 12 bases separated the two germline ends. DNA of the CDR3: TGTGCCATCAGTGAGAGCACAGGGTCCCCCCTCCACTTT. Translating gives CAISESTGSPLHF.

There are a few counts of this clonotype. The chain carries TRBV29-1 and TRBJ2-1; no firm D call. Trimming stripped 4 bases from V and 0 bases from J, with 7 bases between. Looked up from germline, CDR1 is SQVTM and CDR2 is ANQGSEA. This CDR3 contains 13 residues. The CDR3 protein is CSVVIGSYNEQFF. For the CDR3, the DNA is TGCAGCGTTGTGATTGGCTCCTACAATGAGCAGTTCTTC.

This chain links TRBV4-2 with TRBJ2-3; D call uncertain. Per germline, CDR1 LGHNA and CDR2 YNFKEQ. There are 16 residues in the CDR3. With 0 bases removed from V and 2 bases from J, the gap between germline ends came to 12 bases. The CDR3 DNA follows: TGTGCCAGCAGCCAAGATTCTGACGGGCCCACAGATACGCAGTATTTT. It is translated as CASSQDSDGPTDTQYF.

This clonotype was counted between two and nine times. The rearrangement links TRBV10-3 to TRBJ1-3; a weak D match, TRBD1 (6 bases). With 10 bases removed from V and 4 bases from J, the gap between germline ends came to 17 bases. Germline values: CDR1 ENHRY, CDR2 SYGVKD. This CDR3 is 14 amino acids long. DNA for the CDR3: TGTGCCACAGGGGAGCCATTCGGAGGAAACACCATATATTTT. Encoded protein: CATGEPFGGNTIYF.

This clonotype has at least ten counts. The genes are TRBV5-1 and TRBJ1-6; D unclear. There are 14 residues in the CDR3. The ends were cut back, 0 bases at V and 10 bases at J, with 11 bases in the middle. CDR1 is SGHRS, CDR2 YFSETQ, per germline. DNA of the CDR3: TGCGCCAGCAGCTTGGCGGACCTAGGATCACCCCTCCACTTT. Protein sequence: CASSLADLGSPLHF.

The chain has TRBV7-8 and TRBJ2-1; D is unresolved. The germline gives CDR1 SGHVS, CDR2 FQNEAQ. With 4 bases removed from V and 4 bases from J, the gap between germline ends came to 11 bases. CDR3 length equals 14 residues. The CDR3 region has the DNA TGTGCCAGCAGCTCAATGGCAGATTACAATGAGCAGTTCTTC. Its translation: CASSSMADYNEQFF.

Details on this clonotype: A junction end diverges from the germline sequence, so it may reflect a read error. The CDR3 DNA sequence: TGTGCCAGCAGTACAGGGAGAAGAGAGACCCAGCACTTC. This encodes CASSTGRRETQHF. This chain links TRBV12-3 or TRBV12-4 with TRBJ2-5; possibly TRBD1 for D (6 bases). CDR3 size: 13 residues.